Each of the 25 T cell receptor beta chains below was sequenced from the same sample in a study of control samples from healthy donors and cancer patients. Profiled with immunoSEQ multiplex PCR; TCRdb holds only in-frame clones, not every one. The table includes 95,000 to 110,000 clones, about 89% detected once. The sample comprised PBMCs. The receptors derive from a man between 60 and 75 years old with lung cancer.

As regards this clone: At one end, the junction sequence differs from germline, possibly due to a read error. The chain joins TRBV19 to TRBJ2-2; weak D call: TRBD2 (5 bases). Germline loops: CDR1 LNHDA, CDR2 SQIVND (reference sequence). The CDR3 runs to 17 residues. The CDR3 spells CASKSFLQQQNTGELLF. The CDR3 region has the DNA TGTGCCAGTAAATCCTTTTTGCAACAGCAAAACACCGGGGAGCTGCTTTTT. The entire variable domain, with the rest obtained from reference TRBV19 and TRBJ2-2, is as follows: DGGITQSPKYLFRKEGQNVTLSCEQNLNHDAMYWYRQDPGQGLRLIYYSQIVNDFQKGDIAEGYSVSREKKESFPLTVTSAQKNPTAFYLCASKSFLQQQNTGELLFGEGSRLTVL.

V usage is TRBV10-1 and J usage is TRBJ2-1, with 11 positions matching TRBD1. This CDR3 spans 14 amino acids. The V and J ends lost 6 bases and 8 bases, in that order; junction bases with no gene match: 6. Germline CDR1 is WNHNN and CDR2 is SYGVQD (reference sequence). CDR3 DNA: TGCGCCAGCAGGGACAGGGGGCCTCTGGATGAGCAGTTCTTC. Translating it yields CASRDRGPLDEQFF.

V is TRBV2 and J is TRBJ2-7; D is unclear. The CDR3 length is 14 residues. The ends were cut back, 1 base at V and 5 bases at J, with 12 bases in the middle. Germline assignment: CDR1 SNHLY and CDR2 FYNNEI. Written as DNA, the CDR3 is TGTGCCAGCAGTGAAGGAGGCCCCATGGACGAGCAGTACGTC. As protein: CASSEGGPMDEQYV.

The J gene is TRBJ1-1, the V gene TRBV18, with 11 bases that match TRBD1. CDR1 is KGHSH and CDR2 is LQKENI in the germline V gene. The CDR3 runs to 17 residues. V lost 2 bases, J lost 2 bases, and 7 bases stayed unmatched. The DNA for the CDR3 is TGTGCCAGCTCACCAGAGGACAGGGGGCCCGCAAACACTGAAGCTTTCTTT. Translating it yields CASSPEDRGPANTEAFF.

The chain joins TRBV6-1 to TRBJ1-2; 8 nucleotides match TRBD1. The CDR3 loop spans 16 amino acids. The trim removed 3 bases at V and 3 bases at J, leaving 9 bases unmatched. From germline, CDR1 is MNHNS and CDR2 SASEGT. Here the CDR3 reads CASSDMGQAEHYGYTF. DNA of the CDR3: TGTGCCAGCAGTGACATGGGACAGGCAGAACACTATGGCTACACCTTC.

The rearrangement joins TRBV5-8 to TRBJ1-1; a possible D gene is TRBD1 (6 bases). CDR1 SGHTS and CDR2 YDEGEE come from the germline V gene. Deletions cut 1 base from V and 3 bases from J, with 10 bases between. CDR3 length: 14 residues. Here the CDR3 reads CASSLRKGDTEAFF. The CDR3 bases are TGTGCCAGCAGCTTGCGTAAGGGGGACACTGAAGCTTTCTTT.

The chain has TRBV3-1 (or the pseudogene TRBV3-2) and TRBJ2-2; weak D call: TRBD1 (6 bases). CDR3 length: 19 residues. The V and J ends lost 4 bases and 1 base respectively, with 22 bases between them. CDR1 is LGHDT and CDR2 is YNNKEL in the germline V gene (reference sequence). The CDR3 protein is CASSLRDTRLMWNTGELFF. CDR3 nucleotide sequence: TGTGCCAGCAGCCTCCGGGACACCAGATTAATGTGGAACACCGGGGAGCTGTTTTTT.

The J gene is TRBJ1-2, the V gene TRBV11-2; no clear D. The length of the CDR3 is 13 residues. The V gene's germline CDR1 is SGHAT and CDR2 FQNNGV. The V end lost 1 base, the J end lost 5 bases, and 8 bases lay between the germline ends. The CDR3 is CASSLVSAYGYTF. In nucleotides, the CDR3 is TGTGCCAGCAGCTTAGTGTCGGCTTATGGCTACACCTTC.

V is TRBV2 and J is TRBJ1-2, with a weak D call TRBD1 (5 bases). The CDR3 runs to 15 residues. Germline V gives CDR1 SNHLY, CDR2 FYNNEI. V lost 2 bases and J lost 4, with 14 bases in between. This CDR3 reads CASSEWGEGAYGYTF. The DNA of the CDR3 is TGTGCCAGCAGTGAATGGGGGGAAGGGGCCTATGGCTACACCTTC.

Details on this clone: Other DNA sequences of this sample code for an identical CDR3. This chain links TRBV3-1 (or the pseudogene TRBV3-2) with TRBJ1-5; D is unresolved. The CDR3 length is 13 residues. The V gene lost 0 bases and the J gene lost 5 bases, with 5 bases spanning the gap. Germline V gene sequence: CDR1 LGHDT, CDR2 YNNKEL (reference sequence). CDR3 amino acids: CASSQDRDQPQHF. DNA for the CDR3: TGTGCCAGCAGCCAAGATCGCGATCAGCCCCAGCATTTT.

The chain joins TRBV29-1 to TRBJ1-2; a weak D match, TRBD1 (5 bases). Per the germline V gene, CDR1 is SQVTM and CDR2 is ANQGSEA. Trimming pared 6 bases from V and 0 bases from J, leaving 26 bases between. The CDR3 covers 18 residues. CDR3 nucleotides: TGCAGCGTCAATTCGGGGCAGGGTTCGCTAGGAACTAACTATGGCTACACCTTC. Protein product: CSVNSGQGSLGTNYGYTF.

This sequence joins TRBV5-4 and TRBJ2-7, with a possible D match to TRBD1 (5 bases). V shed 1 base and J shed 9 bases, with 14 bases lying between them. The CDR3 runs to 13 residues. In germline, CDR1 is SGHNT, CDR2 YYREEE (reference sequence). DNA for the CDR3: TGTGCCAGCAGCTTGAGTAATGGGGCCGGGCAGTACTTC. Translation: CASSLSNGAGQYF.

The chain uses TRBV5-5 and TRBJ2-7, with D possibly being TRBD1 or TRBD2 (5 bases each). Germline V CDR1 and CDR2: SGHKS, YYEKEE (reference sequence). V was pared by 4 bases and J by 1 base, with 9 bases between. The CDR3 runs to 13 residues. The CDR3 region is CASSGDRSYEQYV. As DNA, the CDR3 is TGTGCCAGCAGCGGGGACCGATCCTACGAGCAGTACGTC.

V gene TRBV6-4 combines with J gene TRBJ1-1; D might be TRBD1 (6 bases). CDR3 length: 14 residues. CDR1 MRHNA and CDR2 SNTAGT come from the germline V gene. Trimming cost V 6 bases and J 1 base, with 12 bases left between them. The CDR3 coding sequence is TGTGCCAGCAGACCGACAGGTGGGAACACTGAAGCTTTCTTT. It specifies CASRPTGGNTEAFF.

The V and J genes are TRBV7-9 and TRBJ2-5; D unresolved. The CDR3 has 18 residues. Trimming took 5 bases from V and 1 from J, leaving 23 bases between them. The germline CDR1 and CDR2 sequences are SEHNR and FQNEAQ (reference sequence). CDR3 in amino acids: CASSLPQLGLGGQETQYF. CDR3 bases: TGTGCCAGCAGCCTACCCCAGTTGGGGTTAGGCGGCCAAGAGACCCAGTACTTC.

This clone was seen once. V is TRBV18 and J is TRBJ2-2, with a possible D match to TRBD1 (5 bases). This CDR3 region has 12 residues. Trimming left V 6 bases short and J 6 bases short, with 8 bases between. The germline V gene has CDR1 KGHSH and CDR2 LQKENI. The CDR3 is CASSQGPGELFF. For the CDR3, the DNA is TGTGCCAGCTCCCAGGGTCCCGGGGAGCTGTTTTTT.

V gene TRBV2 combines with J gene TRBJ1-1; the match to TRBD1 covers 7 bases. The CDR3 consists of 15 residues. V gave up 3 bases and J gave up 7 bases; unmatched junction bases: 11. Per the germline V gene, CDR1 is SNHLY and CDR2 is FYNNEI. The CDR3 protein is CASSEWGQGESEAFF. DNA for the CDR3: TGTGCCAGCAGTGAGTGGGGGCAGGGGGAGAGTGAAGCTTTCTTT.

This clone has a handful of counts. This chain connects TRBV20-1 to TRBJ1-1; D unclear. The CDR3 totals 10 residues. The V end lost 7 bases, the J end lost 5 bases, and 8 bases lay between the germline ends. CDR1 DFQATT and CDR2 SNEGSKA come from the germline V gene (reference sequence). The CDR3 loop is CSVARTEAFF. CDR3 in DNA: TGCAGTGTAGCGCGTACTGAAGCTTTCTTT.

The chain recombines TRBV12-5 with TRBJ2-1, with 8 bases that match TRBD1. V shed 1 base and J 9 bases; nucleotides not matched to a gene: 5. Germline CDR1 reads LGHNT; CDR2 reads FRNRAP. The length of the CDR3 is 14 residues. The CDR3 DNA reads as TGTGCTAGTGGTTTGGGGGGACAGGCGGCTGAGCAGTTCTTC. As protein: CASGLGGQAAEQFF. The full variable domain, rest sourced from reference TRBV12-5 and TRBJ2-1, is DARVTQTPRHKVTEMGQEVTMRCQPILGHNTVFWYRQTMMQGLELLAYFRNRAPLDDSGMPKDRFSAEMPDATLATLKIQPSEPRDSAVYFCASGLGGQAAEQFFGPGTRLTVL.

This rearrangement joins TRBV6-5 to TRBJ2-1; 8 bases agree with TRBD2. The germline CDR1 and CDR2 sequences are MNHEY and SVGAGI. This CDR3 spans 15 amino acids. With V trimmed by 6 bases and J by 7 bases, 11 bases remained unmatched. The CDR3 reads CASRPTAGGANEQFF. The CDR3 region has the DNA TGTGCCAGCAGGCCCACTGCCGGGGGGGCAAATGAGCAGTTCTTC.

The chain combines TRBV18 with TRBJ1-4; D is possibly TRBD1 (5 bases). This CDR3 region has 17 residues. Trimming pared 3 bases from V and 0 bases from J, leaving 14 bases between. Germline-derived CDR1 and CDR2 are KGHSH and LQKENI. The CDR3 coding sequence is TGTGCCAGCTCACCCACACCTCTCAGGGCAACTAATGAAAAACTGTTTTTT. Encoded protein: CASSPTPLRATNEKLFF.

The chain has TRBV7-2 and TRBJ1-2; D uncertain. The CDR3 is 14 amino acids. Trimming took off 1 base at V and 2 bases at J, with 8 bases between the two ends. Germline lookup yields CDR1 SGHTA and CDR2 FQGNSA. The chain's CDR3 is CASSLDPANYGYTF. CDR3 bases: TGTGCCAGCAGCTTAGATCCGGCGAACTATGGCTACACCTTC. Drawing the rest from reference TRBV7-2 and TRBJ1-2, the complete variable domain is GAGVSQSPSNKVTEKGKDVELRCDPISGHTALYWYRQSLGQGLEFLIYFQGNSAPDKSGLPSDRFSAERTGGSVSTLTIQRTQQEDSAVYLCASSLDPANYGYTFGSGTRLTVV.

The chain joins TRBV28 to TRBJ1-3, with a possible D match to TRBD1 (5 bases). CDR1 MDHEN and CDR2 SYDVKM come from the germline V gene. This CDR3 comprises 13 residues. The V end lost 5 bases, the J end lost 2 bases, and 7 bases lay between the germline ends. The CDR3 here is CASSRGAGNTIYF. The CDR3 region has the DNA TGTGCCAGCAGTCGAGGGGCTGGAAACACCATATATTTT.

This chain connects TRBV14 to TRBJ2-5; 10 bases are shared with TRBD1. CDR1 and CDR2 (germline): SGHDN, FVKESK. Trimming took 1 base from V and 4 from J; bases not matched to a gene: 9. The CDR3 totals 17 residues. The CDR3 DNA follows: TGTGCCAGCAGCCAAGGAACACCGGGACAGGGGCGAGAGACCCAGTACTTC. Its translation: CASSQGTPGQGRETQYF.

The chain links TRBV7-3 to TRBJ2-2; a possible D gene is TRBD1 (5 bases). The V end lost 5 bases, the J end lost 0 bases, and 16 bases lay between the germline ends. The CDR3 consists of 17 residues. CDR1 and CDR2 from the germline V gene are SGHTA and FQGTGA. Here the CDR3 reads CASSPLETASNTGELFF. CDR3 coding DNA: TGTGCCAGCAGCCCCCTGGAGACAGCTTCGAACACCGGGGAGCTGTTTTTT.